These 15 T cell receptor beta chains were all obtained from the same sample, sequenced in a study of HIV-infected patients and healthy controls. Whole blood was used without fractionation, so all unsorted peripheral T cells were included. Alpha and beta constant-region primers primed reverse transcription of 500 to 550 ng RNA. Each of the alpha and beta chains got its own library through chain-specific third strand synthesis with indices. TCRdb independently ran MiXCR on the 5' RACE reads; one entry per CDR3 protein. The sample has about 17,000 distinct CDR3 sequences; 5% to 6.5% are singletons. Sequenced: blood. These receptors all stem from an adult in good health.

Within the sample, this clonotype is medium-sized. The gene calls are TRBV11-3 and TRBJ2-5; D might be TRBD1 (6 bases). CDR1 and CDR2 (germline): SGHNT, YENEEA. The germline V and J ends were trimmed by 0 bases and 3 bases, with 11 bases remaining between them. This CDR3 has 15 amino acids. CDR3 amino acids: CASSLDRGTKETQYF. The CDR3 DNA follows: TGTGCCAGCAGCTTAGACAGGGGAACAAAAGAGACCCAGTACTTC. The full variable domain, completed using reference TRBV11-3 and TRBJ2-5, is EAGVVQSPRYKIIEKKQPVAFWCNPISGHNTLYWYLQNLGQGPELLIRYENEEAVDDSQLPKDRFSAERLKGVDSTLKIQPAELGDSAVYLCASSLDRGTKETQYFGPGTRLLVL.

This clonotype was recorded at least ten times. The chain joins TRBV7-9 to TRBJ1-5; D is unresolved. CDR3 length: 15 residues. The germline gives CDR1 SEHNR, CDR2 FQNEAQ (reference sequence). The V end was cut by 6 bases, the J end by 0 bases, with 12 bases between. CDR3 sequence (DNA): TGTGCCAGCAGAGACTCAGGATCTAGCAATCAGCCCCAGCATTTT. Residues: CASRDSGSSNQPQHF. The full variable domain, rest sourced from reference TRBV7-9 and TRBJ1-5, is DTGVSQNPRHKITKRGQNVTFRCDPISEHNRLYWYRQTLGQGPEFLTYFQNEAQLEKSRLLSDRFSAERPKGSFSTLEIQRTEQGDSAMYLCASRDSGSSNQPQHFGDGTRLSIL.

In this sample, this clonotype turned up many times. The chain couples TRBV24-1 to TRBJ2-2; D not certain. Germline-derived CDR1 and CDR2 are KGHDR and SFDVKD. V lost 5 bases, J lost 0 bases, and 12 bases lay in between. This CDR3 spans 16 amino acids. The CDR3 reads CATSAVRSSNTGELFF. For the CDR3, the DNA is TGTGCCACCAGTGCGGTTCGTAGTTCGAACACCGGGGAGCTGTTTTTT.

By frequency in the sample, this clonotype is medium-sized. The genes are TRBV5-1 and TRBJ1-1; D remains unclear. Germline CDR1 SGHRS, CDR2 YFSETQ. V shed 3 bases and J shed 0 bases, with 12 bases lying between them. The CDR3 loop spans 15 amino acids. The CDR3 protein is CASSSVPTMNTEAFF. Written as DNA, the CDR3 is TGCGCCAGCAGCTCCGTCCCTACCATGAACACTGAAGCTTTCTTT.

This clonotype came up many times. V is TRBV25-1 and J is TRBJ2-2; 8 bases fit TRBD1. This CDR3 spans 16 amino acids. Looked up from germline, CDR1 is MGHDK and CDR2 is SYGVNS. Losses at the gene ends were 2 bases for V and 1 base for J; bases not matched to a gene: 3. Here the CDR3 DNA reads TGTGCCAGCAGTGAACGGACAGGGAAGAACACCGGGGAGCTGTTTTTT. Amino acids: CASSERTGKNTGELFF.

This clonotype was observed many times. This rearrangement joins TRBV20-1 to TRBJ2-3; D is undetermined. From germline, CDR1 is DFQATT and CDR2 SNEGSKA (reference sequence). V lost 5 bases and J lost 4, with 10 bases in between. The length of the CDR3 is 12 residues. The DNA for the CDR3 is TGCAGTGCTTCGAGACGCCCAGATACGCAGTATTTT. Translation: CSASRRPDTQYF.

This clonotype was recorded at least ten times. The chain employs TRBV20-1 and TRBJ2-7; unclear D gene. Germline loops: CDR1 DFQATT, CDR2 SNEGSKA (reference sequence). Trimming removed 3 bases from V and 1 base from J, with 4 bases in between. CDR3 size: 11 residues. DNA for the CDR3: TGCAGTGCTAGGGCATCCTACGAGCAGTACTTC. Translating gives CSARASYEQYF.

The gene calls are TRBV7-2 and TRBJ2-7; no firm D call. The CDR3 spans 11 residues. Trimming left V 2 bases short and J 4 bases short, with 3 bases between. Germline V gene data show CDR1 as SGHTA and CDR2 as FQGNSA. The CDR3, as DNA: TGTGCCAGCAGCTTAAAGTACGAGCAGTACTTC. Translated, it gives CASSLKYEQYF.

Many counts were recorded for this clonotype. The chain is built from TRBV29-1 and TRBJ2-1, with 8 positions matching TRBD1. The CDR3 runs to 17 residues. CDR1 SQVTM and CDR2 ANQGSEA come from the germline V gene. The V and J ends lost 6 bases and 9 bases, in that order; junction bases with no gene match: 22. The CDR3 reads CSVAEGYTGTGLPEQFF. In nucleotides, the CDR3 is TGCAGCGTAGCCGAAGGTTATACCGGGACAGGACTACCTGAGCAGTTCTTC.

The rearrangement uses TRBV7-8 and TRBJ1-2; weak D call: TRBD1 (5 bases). The CDR3 contains 17 residues. V was pared by 1 base and J by 0 bases, with 15 bases between. The germline V gene encodes CDR1 SGHVS and CDR2 FQNEAQ. CDR3 amino acids: CASSLVLLGTPNYGYTF. CDR3 sequence (DNA): TGTGCCAGCAGCTTAGTCTTGTTGGGGACGCCTAACTATGGCTACACCTTC.

Many counts were recorded for this clonotype. In DNA form, the CDR3 reads TGTGCCTGGAGTGTACGGGGCATCCGCTCCTACAATGAGCAGTTCTTC. This gives the protein CAWSVRGIRSYNEQFF. The rearrangement uses TRBV30 and TRBJ2-1; D might be TRBD1 or TRBD2, each matching 5 bases. CDR1 and CDR2 from the germline V gene are GTSNPN and SVGIG (reference sequence). V was clipped by 0 bases and J by 0 bases, with 12 bases between them. The CDR3 runs 16 residues. The whole variable domain, filled in from reference TRBV30 and TRBJ2-1, reads SQTIHQWPATLVQPVGSPLSLECTVEGTSNPNLYWYRQAAGRGLQLLFYSVGIGQISSEVPQNLSASRPQDRQFILSSKKLLLSDSGFYLCAWSVRGIRSYNEQFFGPGTRLTVL.

This clonotype was seen ten or more times. CDR3 in DNA: TGTGCCAGCAGCCCCCAAGGGGTAGAGCAGTTCTTC. This encodes CASSPQGVEQFF. The chain has TRBV6-6 and TRBJ2-1; a possible D gene is TRBD1 (5 bases). The CDR3 runs 12 residues. The V end lost 6 bases, the J end lost 10 bases, and 13 bases lay between the germline ends. Germline CDR1 is MNHNY and CDR2 is SVGAGI (reference sequence).

The sample holds a few counts of this clonotype. The chain uses TRBV3-1 and TRBJ1-5; D gene uncertain. CDR1 is LGHDT and CDR2 is YNNKEL in the germline V gene (reference sequence). V lost 5 bases and J 5 bases, leaving 13 bases between the germline ends. The CDR3 is 14 residues long. The CDR3: CASSRNGDDQPQHF. The CDR3 coding sequence is TGTGCCAGCAGCAGGAATGGAGACGATCAGCCCCAGCATTTT.

This clonotype was counted at least ten times. The rearrangement joins TRBV28 to TRBJ2-7; D is uncertain. Germline V gene sequence: CDR1 MDHEN, CDR2 SYDVKM. Trimming shortened V by 4 bases and J by 7 bases, and 11 bases separated the two germline ends. This CDR3 is built from 12 residues. CDR3 region: CASSSHQREQYF. The CDR3 DNA reads as TGTGCCAGCAGTTCCCACCAACGGGAGCAGTACTTC. Full variable domain (remainder filled in from reference TRBV28 and TRBJ2-7): DVKVTQSSRYLVKRTGEKVFLECVQDMDHENMFWYRQDPGLGLRLIYFSYDVKMKEKGDIPEGYSVSREKKERFSLILESASTNQTSMYLCASSSHQREQYFGPGTRLTVT.

This clonotype is classed as medium-sized (0.01 to 0.1%). The chain links TRBV5-1 to TRBJ2-5, with a tentative D call TRBD1 (7 bases). The CDR3 covers 14 residues. The V and J ends lost 3 bases and 1 base respectively, with 10 bases between them. CDR1 is SGHRS, CDR2 YFSETQ, per germline. CDR3 sequence reads: CASSSRGAQETQYF. The CDR3, as DNA: TGCGCCAGCAGCTCCAGGGGGGCCCAAGAGACCCAGTACTTC.